Described below is a single T cell receptor (beta chain) sequence and its context. Its antigen is currently unknown. Individual cDNA molecules were tagged with unique molecular identifiers. TCRdb re-derived calls from the 5' RACE reads in MiXCR, one entry per CDR3 protein. The sample contains 70,000 to 90,000 distinct CDR3 sequences, about 12% of which appear only once. The data are from a study of early T cells in non-severe SARS-CoV-2 infection. Background on the study: Investigators sequenced bulk RNA drawn from unsorted whole blood, and chains remained unpaired. Findings and limits, study-wide: Matching results from VDJdb favored anti-spike CD8 responses, leaving private and CD4 specificities undetected.

The V and J ends lost 4 bases and 0 bases respectively, with 13 bases between them. The CDR3 has 16 residues. Germline-derived CDR1 and CDR2 are SGDLS and YYNGEE. The V and J genes are TRBV9 and TRBJ2-2, with D tentatively TRBD1 or TRBD2 (6 bases each). This TCR was sampled from an adult who was a healthcare worker with PCR-confirmed SARS-CoV-2 infection or an uninfected control (not recorded which). The sample taken for sequencing was whole blood. This CDR3 reads CASSFEGGPNTGELFF. The CDR3 bases are TGTGCCAGCAGCTTCGAGGGGGGCCCGAACACCGGGGAGCTGTTTTTT. The full variable domain, rest sourced from reference TRBV9 and TRBJ2-2, is DSGVTQTPKHLITATGQRVTLRCSPRSGDLSVYWYQQSLDQGLQFLIQYYNGEERAKGNILERFSAQQFPDLHSELNLSSLELGDSALYFCASSFEGGPNTGELFFGEGSRLTVL.